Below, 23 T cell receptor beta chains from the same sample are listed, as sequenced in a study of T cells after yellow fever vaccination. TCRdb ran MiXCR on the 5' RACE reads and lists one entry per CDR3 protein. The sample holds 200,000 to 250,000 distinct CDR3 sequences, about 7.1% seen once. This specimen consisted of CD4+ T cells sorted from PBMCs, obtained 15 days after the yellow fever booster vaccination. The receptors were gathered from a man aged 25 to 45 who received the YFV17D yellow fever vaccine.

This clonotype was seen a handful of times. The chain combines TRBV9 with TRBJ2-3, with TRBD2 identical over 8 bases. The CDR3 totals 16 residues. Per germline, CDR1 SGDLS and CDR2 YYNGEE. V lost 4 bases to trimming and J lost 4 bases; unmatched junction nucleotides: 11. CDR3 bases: TGTGCCAGCAGCTTCAGTAGCGGGACTGGGGCAGATACGCAGTATTTT. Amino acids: CASSFSSGTGADTQYF.

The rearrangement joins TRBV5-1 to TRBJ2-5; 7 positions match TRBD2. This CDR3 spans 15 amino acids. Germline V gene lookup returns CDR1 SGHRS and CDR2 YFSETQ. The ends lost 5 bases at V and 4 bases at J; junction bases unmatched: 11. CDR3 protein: CASRLPQGGGETQYF. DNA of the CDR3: TGCGCCAGCAGATTACCCCAGGGCGGGGGAGAGACCCAGTACTTC.

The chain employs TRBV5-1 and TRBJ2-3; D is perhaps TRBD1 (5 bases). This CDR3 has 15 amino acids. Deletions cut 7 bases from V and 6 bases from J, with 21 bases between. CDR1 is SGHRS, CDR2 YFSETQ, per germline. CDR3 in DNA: TGCGCCAGCTCCTGGGGCGCAGGTCGGTCGGATACGCAGTATTTT. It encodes CASSWGAGRSDTQYF.

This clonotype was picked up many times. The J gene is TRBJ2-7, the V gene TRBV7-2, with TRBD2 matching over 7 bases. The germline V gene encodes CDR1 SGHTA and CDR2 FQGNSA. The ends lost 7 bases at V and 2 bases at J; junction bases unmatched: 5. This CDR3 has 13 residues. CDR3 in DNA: TGTGCCAGCAACACCGGGACTACCTACGAGCAGTACTTC. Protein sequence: CASNTGTTYEQYF.

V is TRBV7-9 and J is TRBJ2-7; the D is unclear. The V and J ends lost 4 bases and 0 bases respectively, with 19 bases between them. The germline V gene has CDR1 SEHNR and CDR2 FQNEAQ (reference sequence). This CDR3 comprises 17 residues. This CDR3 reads CASSSLVGGSISYEQYF. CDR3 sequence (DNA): TGTGCCAGCAGCTCACTCGTTGGCGGATCGATCTCCTACGAGCAGTACTTC.

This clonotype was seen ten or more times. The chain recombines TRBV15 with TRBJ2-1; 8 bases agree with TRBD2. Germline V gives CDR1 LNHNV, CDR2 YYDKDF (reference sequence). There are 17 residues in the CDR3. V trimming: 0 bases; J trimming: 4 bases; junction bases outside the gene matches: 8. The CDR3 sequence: CATSRERGRGGYNEQFF. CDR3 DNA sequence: TGTGCCACCAGCAGAGAAAGGGGACGGGGGGGGTACAATGAGCAGTTCTTC.

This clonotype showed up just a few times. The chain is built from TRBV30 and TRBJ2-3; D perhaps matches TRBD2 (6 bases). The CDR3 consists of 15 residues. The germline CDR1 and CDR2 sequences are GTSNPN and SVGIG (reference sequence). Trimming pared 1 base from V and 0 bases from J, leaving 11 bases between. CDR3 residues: CAWSGLAISTDTQYF. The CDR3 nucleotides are TGTGCCTGGAGTGGGCTAGCGATTAGCACAGATACGCAGTATTTT.

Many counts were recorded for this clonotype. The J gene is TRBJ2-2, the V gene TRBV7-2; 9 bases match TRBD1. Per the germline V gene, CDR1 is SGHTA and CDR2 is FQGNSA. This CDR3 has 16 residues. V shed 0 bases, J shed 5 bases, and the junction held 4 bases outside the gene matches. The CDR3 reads CASSLAGTGRTGELFF. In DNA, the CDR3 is TGTGCCAGCAGCTTAGCGGGGACAGGGAGGACCGGGGAGCTGTTTTTT.

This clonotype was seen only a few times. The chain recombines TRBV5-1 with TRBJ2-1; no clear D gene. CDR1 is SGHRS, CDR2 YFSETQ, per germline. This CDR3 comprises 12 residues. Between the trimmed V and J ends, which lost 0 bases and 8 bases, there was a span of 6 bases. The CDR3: CASSLGSYEQFF. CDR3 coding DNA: TGCGCCAGCAGCTTGGGTAGTTATGAGCAGTTCTTC.

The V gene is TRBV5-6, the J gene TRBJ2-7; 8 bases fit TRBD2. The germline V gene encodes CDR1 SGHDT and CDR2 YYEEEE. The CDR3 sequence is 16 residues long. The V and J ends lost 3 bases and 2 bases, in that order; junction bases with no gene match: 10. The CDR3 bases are TGTGCCAGCAGCTCCGTCGGGAGGGGAGCCCCCTACGAGCAGTACTTC. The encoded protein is CASSSVGRGAPYEQYF.

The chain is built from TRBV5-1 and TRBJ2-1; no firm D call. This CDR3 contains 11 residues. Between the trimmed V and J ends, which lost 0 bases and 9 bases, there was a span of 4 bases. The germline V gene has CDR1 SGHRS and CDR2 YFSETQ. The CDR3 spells CASSLATEQFF. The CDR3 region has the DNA TGCGCCAGCAGCTTGGCCACTGAGCAGTTCTTC. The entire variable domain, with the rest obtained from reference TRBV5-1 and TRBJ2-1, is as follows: KAGVTQTPRYLIKTRGQQVTLSCSPISGHRSVSWYQQTPGQGLQFLFEYFSETQRNKGNFPGRFSGRQFSNSRSEMNVSTLELGDSALYLCASSLATEQFFGPGTRLTVL.

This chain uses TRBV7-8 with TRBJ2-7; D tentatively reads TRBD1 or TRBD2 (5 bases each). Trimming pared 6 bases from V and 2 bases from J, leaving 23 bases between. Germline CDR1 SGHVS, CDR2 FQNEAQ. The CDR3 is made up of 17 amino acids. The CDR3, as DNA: TGTGCCAGCAGAACCTCAGGGAGAGGGGTTGCCACCTACGAGCAGTACTTC. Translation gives CASRTSGRGVATYEQYF.

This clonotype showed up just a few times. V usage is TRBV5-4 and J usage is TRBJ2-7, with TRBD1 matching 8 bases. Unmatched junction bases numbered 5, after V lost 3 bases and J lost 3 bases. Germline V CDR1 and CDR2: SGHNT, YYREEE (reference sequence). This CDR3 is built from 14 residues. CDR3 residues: CASSSDRAFYEQYF. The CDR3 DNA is TGTGCCAGCAGCTCGGACAGGGCCTTCTACGAGCAGTACTTC.

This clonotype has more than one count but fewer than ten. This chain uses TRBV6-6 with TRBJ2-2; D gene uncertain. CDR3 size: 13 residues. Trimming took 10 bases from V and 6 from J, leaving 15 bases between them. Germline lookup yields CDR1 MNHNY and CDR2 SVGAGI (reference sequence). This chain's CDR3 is CATLGWASGELFF. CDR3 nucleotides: TGTGCCACCCTCGGTTGGGCTTCCGGGGAGCTGTTTTTT.

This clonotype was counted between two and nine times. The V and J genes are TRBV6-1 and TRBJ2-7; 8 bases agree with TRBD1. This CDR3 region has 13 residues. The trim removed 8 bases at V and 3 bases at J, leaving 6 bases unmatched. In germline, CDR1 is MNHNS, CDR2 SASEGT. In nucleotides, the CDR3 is TGTGCCAGCTCTGAACAGGGGGTCTACGAGCAGTACTTC. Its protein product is CASSEQGVYEQYF.

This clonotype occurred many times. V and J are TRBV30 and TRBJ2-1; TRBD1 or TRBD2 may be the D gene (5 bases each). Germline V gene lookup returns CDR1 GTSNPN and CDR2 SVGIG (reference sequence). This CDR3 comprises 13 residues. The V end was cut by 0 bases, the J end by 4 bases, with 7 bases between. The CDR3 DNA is TGTGCCTGGAGTGTAGGGGAGTACAATGAGCAGTTCTTC. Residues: CAWSVGEYNEQFF.

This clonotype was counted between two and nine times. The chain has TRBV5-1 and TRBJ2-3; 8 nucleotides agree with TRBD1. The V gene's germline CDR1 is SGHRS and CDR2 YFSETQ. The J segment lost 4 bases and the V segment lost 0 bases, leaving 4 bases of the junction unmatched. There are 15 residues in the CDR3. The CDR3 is CASSLVGRGPDTQYF. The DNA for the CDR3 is TGCGCCAGCAGCTTGGTGGGCAGGGGGCCAGATACGCAGTATTTT.

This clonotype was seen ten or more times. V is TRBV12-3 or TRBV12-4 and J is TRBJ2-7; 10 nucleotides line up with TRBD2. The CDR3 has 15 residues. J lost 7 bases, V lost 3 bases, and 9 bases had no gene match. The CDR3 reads CASSFFLAGVEEQYF. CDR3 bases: TGTGCCAGCAGTTTCTTCCTAGCGGGAGTAGAAGAGCAGTACTTC.

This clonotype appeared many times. This CDR3 is CSAVPGGPGDTQYF. Written as DNA, the CDR3 is TGCAGTGCTGTTCCAGGGGGCCCCGGAGATACGCAGTATTTT. The rearrangement joins TRBV20-1 to TRBJ2-3; TRBD1 matches 8 bases. Trimming took 5 bases from V and 5 from J; bases not matched to a gene: 9. Germline V gene lookup returns CDR1 DFQATT and CDR2 SNEGSKA (reference sequence). The CDR3 covers 14 residues.

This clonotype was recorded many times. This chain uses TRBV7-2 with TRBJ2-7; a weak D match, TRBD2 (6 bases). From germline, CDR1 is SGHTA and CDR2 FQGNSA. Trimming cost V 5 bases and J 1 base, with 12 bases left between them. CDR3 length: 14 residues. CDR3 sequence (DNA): TGTGCCAGCAGCCCTAGACTAGTATCCTACGAGCAGTACTTC. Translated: CASSPRLVSYEQYF.

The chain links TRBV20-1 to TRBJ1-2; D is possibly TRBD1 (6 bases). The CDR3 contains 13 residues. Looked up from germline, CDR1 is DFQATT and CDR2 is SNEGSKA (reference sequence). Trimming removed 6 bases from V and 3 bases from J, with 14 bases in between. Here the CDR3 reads CSARGRGDYGYTF. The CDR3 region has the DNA TGCAGTGCCCGAGGAAGGGGGGACTATGGCTACACCTTC.

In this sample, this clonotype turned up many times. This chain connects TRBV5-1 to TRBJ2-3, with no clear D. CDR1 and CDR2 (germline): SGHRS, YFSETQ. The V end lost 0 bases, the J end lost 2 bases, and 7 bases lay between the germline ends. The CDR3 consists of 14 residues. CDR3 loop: CASSLEALTDTQYF. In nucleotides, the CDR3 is TGCGCCAGCAGCTTGGAAGCCCTCACAGATACGCAGTATTTT.

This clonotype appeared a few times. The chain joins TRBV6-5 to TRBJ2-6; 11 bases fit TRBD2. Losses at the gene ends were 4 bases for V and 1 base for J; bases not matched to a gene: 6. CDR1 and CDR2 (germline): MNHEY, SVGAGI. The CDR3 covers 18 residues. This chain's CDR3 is CASSSGTSGKSGANVLTF. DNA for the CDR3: TGTGCCAGCAGTTCCGGGACTAGCGGAAAATCTGGGGCCAACGTCCTGACTTTC.